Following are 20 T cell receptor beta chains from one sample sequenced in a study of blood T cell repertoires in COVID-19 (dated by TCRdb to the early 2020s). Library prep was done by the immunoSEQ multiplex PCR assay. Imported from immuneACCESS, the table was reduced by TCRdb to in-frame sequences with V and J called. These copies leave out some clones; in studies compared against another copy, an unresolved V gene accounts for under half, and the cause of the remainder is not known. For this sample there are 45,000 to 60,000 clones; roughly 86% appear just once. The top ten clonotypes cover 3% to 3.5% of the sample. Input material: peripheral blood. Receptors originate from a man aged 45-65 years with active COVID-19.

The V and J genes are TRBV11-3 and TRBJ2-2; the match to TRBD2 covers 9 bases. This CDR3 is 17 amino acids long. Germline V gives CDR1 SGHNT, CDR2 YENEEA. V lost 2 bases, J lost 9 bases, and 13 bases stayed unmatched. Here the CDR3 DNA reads TGTGCCAGCAGCTTATTCACCGAGACTAGCGGAAAGTGGGAGCTGTTTTTT. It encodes CASSLFTETSGKWELFF.

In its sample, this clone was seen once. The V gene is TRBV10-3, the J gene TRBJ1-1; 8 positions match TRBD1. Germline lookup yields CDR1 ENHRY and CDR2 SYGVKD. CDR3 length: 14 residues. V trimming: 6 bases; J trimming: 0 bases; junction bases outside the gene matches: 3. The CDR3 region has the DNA TGTGCCATCAGACCGACAGGGGTGAACACTGAAGCTTTCTTT. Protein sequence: CAIRPTGVNTEAFF.

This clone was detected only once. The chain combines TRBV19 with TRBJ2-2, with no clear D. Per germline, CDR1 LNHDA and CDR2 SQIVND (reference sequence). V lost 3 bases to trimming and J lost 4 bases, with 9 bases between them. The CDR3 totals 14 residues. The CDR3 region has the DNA TGTGCCAGTAGTATCAATTGGGCCACCGGGGAGCTGTTTTTT. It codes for CASSINWATGELFF.

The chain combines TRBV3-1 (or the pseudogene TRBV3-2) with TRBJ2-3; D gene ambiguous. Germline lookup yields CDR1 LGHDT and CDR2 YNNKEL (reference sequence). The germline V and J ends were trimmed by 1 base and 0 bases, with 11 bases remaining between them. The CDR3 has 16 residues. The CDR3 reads CASSQGGGPSTDTQYF. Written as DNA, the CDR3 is TGTGCCAGCAGCCAAGGAGGCGGCCCTAGCACAGATACGCAGTATTTT.

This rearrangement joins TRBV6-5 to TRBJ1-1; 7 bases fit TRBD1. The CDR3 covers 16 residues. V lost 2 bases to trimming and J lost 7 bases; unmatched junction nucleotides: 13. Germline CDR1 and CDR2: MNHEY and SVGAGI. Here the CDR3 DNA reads TGTGCCAGCAGTTACCTGATTGCAGGGGGGACGGATGAAGCTTTCTTT. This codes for CASSYLIAGGTDEAFF.

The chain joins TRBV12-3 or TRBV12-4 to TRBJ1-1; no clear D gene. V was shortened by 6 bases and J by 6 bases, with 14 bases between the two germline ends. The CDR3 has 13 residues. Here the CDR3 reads CASSPRRGAEAFF. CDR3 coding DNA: TGTGCCAGCAGCCCTCGCCGGGGAGCTGAAGCTTTCTTT.

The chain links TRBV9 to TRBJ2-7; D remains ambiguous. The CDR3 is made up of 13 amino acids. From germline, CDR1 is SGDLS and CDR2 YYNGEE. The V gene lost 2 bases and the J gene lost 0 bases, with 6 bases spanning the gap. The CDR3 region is CASSVGFSYEQYF. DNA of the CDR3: TGTGCCAGCAGCGTGGGCTTCTCCTACGAGCAGTACTTC.

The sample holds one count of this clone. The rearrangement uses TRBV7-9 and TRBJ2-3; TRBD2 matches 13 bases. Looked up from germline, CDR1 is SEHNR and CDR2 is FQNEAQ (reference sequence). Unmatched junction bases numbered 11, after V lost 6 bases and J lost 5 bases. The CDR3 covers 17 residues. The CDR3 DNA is TGTGCCAGCAGGGGAGCCGGACTAGCGGGGGAAGGAGATACGCAGTATTTT. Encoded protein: CASRGAGLAGEGDTQYF. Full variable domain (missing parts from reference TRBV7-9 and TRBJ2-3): DTGVSQNPRHKITKRGQNVTFRCDPISEHNRLYWYRQTLGQGPEFLTYFQNEAQLEKSRLLSDRFSAERPKGSFSTLEIQRTEQGDSAMYLCASRGAGLAGEGDTQYFGPGTRLTVL.

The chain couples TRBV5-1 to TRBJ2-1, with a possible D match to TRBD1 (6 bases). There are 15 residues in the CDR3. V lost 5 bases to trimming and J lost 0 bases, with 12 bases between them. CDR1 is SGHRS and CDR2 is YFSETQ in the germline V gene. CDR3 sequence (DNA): TGCGCCAGCAGTGACAGGTCGCGCTCCTACAATGAGCAGTTCTTC. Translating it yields CASSDRSRSYNEQFF.

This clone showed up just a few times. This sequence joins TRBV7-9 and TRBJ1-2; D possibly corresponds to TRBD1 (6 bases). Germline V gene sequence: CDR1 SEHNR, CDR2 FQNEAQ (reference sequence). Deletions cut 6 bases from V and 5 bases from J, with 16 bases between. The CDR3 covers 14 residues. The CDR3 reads CASRTAGDGYGYTF. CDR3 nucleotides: TGTGCCAGCAGGACCGCAGGGGATGGGTATGGCTACACCTTC.

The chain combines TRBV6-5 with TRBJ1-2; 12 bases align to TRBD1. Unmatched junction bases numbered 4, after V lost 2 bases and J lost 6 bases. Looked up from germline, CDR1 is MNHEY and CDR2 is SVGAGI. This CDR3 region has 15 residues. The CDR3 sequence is CASSYGGQGAHGYTF. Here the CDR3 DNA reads TGTGCCAGCAGTTACGGGGGACAGGGGGCGCATGGCTACACCTTC.

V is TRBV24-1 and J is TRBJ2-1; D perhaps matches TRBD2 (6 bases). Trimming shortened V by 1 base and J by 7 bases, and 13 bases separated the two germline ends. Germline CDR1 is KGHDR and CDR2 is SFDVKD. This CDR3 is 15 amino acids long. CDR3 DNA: TGTGCCACCAGTGATTTCCGGGACTCTGGGAATGAGCAGTTCTTC. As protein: CATSDFRDSGNEQFF.

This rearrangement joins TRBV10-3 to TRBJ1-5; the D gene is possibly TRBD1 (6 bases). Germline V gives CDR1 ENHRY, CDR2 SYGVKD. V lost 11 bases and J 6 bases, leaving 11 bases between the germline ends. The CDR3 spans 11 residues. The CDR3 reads CAVGGGQPQHF. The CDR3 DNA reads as TGTGCCGTAGGGGGGGGTCAGCCCCAGCATTTT.

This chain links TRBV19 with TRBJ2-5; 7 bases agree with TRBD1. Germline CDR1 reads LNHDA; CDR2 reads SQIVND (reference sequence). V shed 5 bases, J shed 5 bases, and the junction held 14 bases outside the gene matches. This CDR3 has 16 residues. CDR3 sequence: CASSSGQLILTETQYF. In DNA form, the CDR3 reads TGTGCCAGTAGTTCGGGACAGCTAATTTTAACGGAGACCCAGTACTTC.

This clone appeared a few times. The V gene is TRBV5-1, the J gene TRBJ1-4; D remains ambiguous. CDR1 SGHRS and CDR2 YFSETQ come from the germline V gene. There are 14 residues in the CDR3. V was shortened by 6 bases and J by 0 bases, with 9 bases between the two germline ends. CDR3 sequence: CASKLVATNEKLFF. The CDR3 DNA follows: TGCGCCAGCAAATTAGTTGCAACTAATGAAAAACTGTTTTTT.

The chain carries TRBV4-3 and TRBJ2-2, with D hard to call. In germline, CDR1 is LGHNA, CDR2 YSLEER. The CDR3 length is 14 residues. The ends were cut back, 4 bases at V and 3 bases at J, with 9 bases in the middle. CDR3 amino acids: CASSLYSYTGELFF. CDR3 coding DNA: TGCGCCAGCAGCCTGTATAGCTACACCGGGGAGCTGTTTTTT.

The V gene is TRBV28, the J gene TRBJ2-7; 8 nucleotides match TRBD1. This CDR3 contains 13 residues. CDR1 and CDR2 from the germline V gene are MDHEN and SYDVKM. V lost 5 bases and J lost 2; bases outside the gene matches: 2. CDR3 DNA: TGTGCCAGCAGTCGGGACAGGACCTACGAGCAGTACGTC. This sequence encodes CASSRDRTYEQYV.

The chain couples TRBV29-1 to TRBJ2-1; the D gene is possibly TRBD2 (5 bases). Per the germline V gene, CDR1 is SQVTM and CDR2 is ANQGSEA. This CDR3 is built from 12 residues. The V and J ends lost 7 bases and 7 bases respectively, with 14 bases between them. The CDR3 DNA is TGCAGCGCCGGAGGCCGGACTAATGAGCAGTTCTTC. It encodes CSAGGRTNEQFF.

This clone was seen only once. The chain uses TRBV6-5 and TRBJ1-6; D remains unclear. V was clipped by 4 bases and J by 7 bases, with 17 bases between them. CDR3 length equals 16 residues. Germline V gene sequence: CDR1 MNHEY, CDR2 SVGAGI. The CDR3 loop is CASSFRSAAGNSPLHF. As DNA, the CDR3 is TGTGCCAGCAGTTTTAGATCCGCCGCCGGGAATTCACCCCTCCACTTT.

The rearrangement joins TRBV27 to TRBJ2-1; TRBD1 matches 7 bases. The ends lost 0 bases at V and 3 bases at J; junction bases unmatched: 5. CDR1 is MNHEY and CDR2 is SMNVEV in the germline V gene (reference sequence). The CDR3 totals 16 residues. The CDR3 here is CASSLSGGDFYNEQFF. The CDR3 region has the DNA TGTGCCAGCAGTTTATCAGGGGGCGATTTCTACAATGAGCAGTTCTTC.